The entry that follows covers one T cell receptor beta chain sequence. Its antigen is not identified. TCRdb independently ran MiXCR on the RT-PCR reads; one entry per CDR3 protein. The repertoire has about 520,000 distinct CDR3 sequences, around 25% of them found once; the top ten carry 1.9%. This sample was included in a study of response to subunit inactivated influenza vaccine. Study-wide results and limits: That few new T cells are recruited by each seasonal influenza vaccination was the authors' suggestion.

The length of the CDR3 is 13 residues. The V gene's germline CDR1 is SGHDT and CDR2 YYEEEE. The germline V and J ends were trimmed by 3 bases and 6 bases, with 10 bases remaining between them. This specimen was CD4+ T cells sorted from PBMCs, taken roughly 5 days after vaccination. This receptor was identified in a man aged 45-60 years who received an inactivated influenza vaccine. V gene TRBV5-6 combines with J gene TRBJ2-1; D is unresolved. CDR3 DNA sequence: TGTGCCAGCAGCTGGGGTGGGGTCAATGAGCAGTTCTTC. Protein: CASSWGGVNEQFF.